One sample yielded the 29 T cell receptor beta chains listed below, sequenced in a study of cytomegalovirus exposure and HLA in healthy donors. 13 Jbeta primers and 60 Vbeta primers were used for the PCR. Assay: immunoSEQ multiplex PCR; the TCRdb copy retains only in-frame clones and omits some. The sample yields about 160,000 clones, around 83% seen once. The sample was PBMCs. Receptors were obtained from a man in his fifties or sixties in good health and CMV-seropositive.

Details on this clone: Germline and junction disagree at one end, which may indicate a read error. The chain uses TRBV6-1 and TRBJ1-2, with D uncertain. Germline values: CDR1 MNHNS, CDR2 SASEGT. This CDR3 contains 12 residues. Here the CDR3 reads CASSEAGVSVGF. For the CDR3, the DNA is TGTGCCAGCAGTGAAGCGGGAGTCTCAGTGGGCTTC.

The chain links TRBV7-2 to TRBJ1-6; D is possibly TRBD1 (5 bases). Trimming cost V 4 bases and J 10 bases, with 23 bases left between them. This CDR3 spans 17 amino acids. Germline CDR1 reads SGHTA; CDR2 reads FQGNSA. CDR3 loop: CASSSAQGWGRVSPLHF. The CDR3 nucleotides read TGTGCCAGCAGCTCTGCCCAAGGGTGGGGCAGGGTATCACCCCTCCACTTT.

V gene TRBV9 combines with J gene TRBJ2-6; 7 bases fit TRBD1. Trimming removed 0 bases from V and 2 bases from J; junction bases left unmatched: 5. The CDR3 spans 17 residues. Germline lookup yields CDR1 SGDLS and CDR2 YYNGEE. This CDR3 reads CASSVDRGITGANVLTF. The CDR3 DNA reads as TGTGCCAGCAGCGTAGACAGGGGAATAACTGGGGCCAACGTCCTGACTTTC.

CDR3 region: CASSYGTSGAYNEQFF. CDR3 sequence (DNA): TGTGCCAGCAGCTATGGGACTAGCGGGGCCTACAATGAGCAGTTCTTC. The chain carries TRBV7-6 and TRBJ2-1, with 13 bases fitting TRBD2. V was pared by 4 bases and J by 2 bases, with 2 bases of the junction left unmatched. Germline assignment: CDR1 SGHVS and CDR2 FNYEAQ. The CDR3 contains 16 residues.

The chain links TRBV27 to TRBJ1-2; unclear D gene. V was shortened by 4 bases and J by 4 bases, with 10 bases between the two germline ends. The length of the CDR3 is 13 residues. CDR1 MNHEY and CDR2 SMNVEV come from the germline V gene (reference sequence). The CDR3 region has the DNA TGTGCCAGCAGTTCCCTCACCGGCTATGGCTACACCTTC. It encodes CASSSLTGYGYTF.

The V and J genes are TRBV10-3 and TRBJ1-2, with a weak D call TRBD1 (5 bases). CDR1 is ENHRY, CDR2 SYGVKD, per germline. V lost 4 bases, J lost 1 base, and 7 bases lay in between. This CDR3 is built from 13 residues. The CDR3 is CAISATVNYGYTF. The CDR3 DNA is TGTGCCATCAGTGCGACAGTTAACTATGGCTACACCTTC.

This chain connects TRBV14 to TRBJ2-3, with D perhaps matching TRBD2 (6 bases). This CDR3 comprises 15 residues. The germline CDR1 and CDR2 sequences are SGHDN and FVKESK. The ends were cut back, 3 bases at V and 4 bases at J, with 14 bases in the middle. The CDR3 DNA sequence: TGTGCCAGCAGCCAGCGGAGGCCGGGGGCAGATACGCAGTATTTT. It specifies CASSQRRPGADTQYF.

The rearrangement joins TRBV4-1 to TRBJ2-2, with 8 bases aligning to TRBD2. Germline CDR1 reads MGHRA; CDR2 reads YSYEKL. J gave up 2 bases and V 4 bases, and 6 bases lay outside the gene matches. The CDR3 has 16 residues. CDR3 residues: CASSPTGTRNTGELFF. In DNA form, the CDR3 reads TGCGCCAGCAGCCCAACCGGGACTAGAAACACCGGGGAGCTGTTTTTT.

J is TRBJ2-5 and V is TRBV6-1; 7 bases are a match to TRBD2. The J segment lost 5 bases and the V segment lost 6 bases, leaving 12 bases of the junction unmatched. The CDR3 is 15 residues long. CDR1 is MNHNS, CDR2 SASEGT, per germline. The CDR3 loop reads CASSKEGRAGETQYF. CDR3 coding DNA: TGTGCCAGCAGCAAAGAAGGGCGAGCGGGGGAGACCCAGTACTTC.

The V gene is TRBV20-1, the J gene TRBJ2-5, with D uncertain. Germline CDR1 reads DFQATT; CDR2 reads SNEGSKA (reference sequence). The V and J ends lost 3 bases and 5 bases respectively, with 7 bases between them. The CDR3 extends over 11 amino acids. The DNA for the CDR3 is TGCAGTGCTAGTCCTCTGGAGACCCAGTACTTC. This sequence encodes CSASPLETQYF.

V and J are TRBV11-2 and TRBJ1-2, with TRBD1 identical over 7 bases. The length of the CDR3 is 14 residues. V dropped 6 bases and J dropped 7; count of bases not matched to a gene: 11. Germline V gene sequence: CDR1 SGHAT, CDR2 FQNNGV. CDR3 coding DNA: TGTGCCAGCAGTAGACAGGGCCCTCTTGGTGGCTACACCTTC. Protein product: CASSRQGPLGGYTF.

The rearrangement links TRBV6-6 to TRBJ1-5, with 10 positions matching TRBD1. Germline V gene sequence: CDR1 MNHNY, CDR2 SVGAGI (reference sequence). With V trimmed by 6 bases and J by 6 bases, 8 bases remained unmatched. The length of the CDR3 is 15 residues. The DNA for the CDR3 is TGTGCCAGCAGGAGCATGGGACAGGGGATTCAGCCCCAGCATTTT. Amino acids: CASRSMGQGIQPQHF.

The chain couples TRBV6-1 to TRBJ1-1; D remains ambiguous. Trimming took 7 bases from V and 0 from J, leaving 9 bases between them. Germline lookup yields CDR1 MNHNS and CDR2 SASEGT. The CDR3 extends over 13 amino acids. CDR3 in amino acids: CASKRGVNTEAFF. The CDR3 bases are TGTGCCAGCAAACGAGGCGTGAACACTGAAGCTTTCTTT.

The rearrangement uses TRBV2 and TRBJ1-1, with unresolved D. The germline V gene has CDR1 SNHLY and CDR2 FYNNEI. The CDR3 runs 14 residues. V lost 3 bases to trimming and J lost 4 bases, with 12 bases between them. Here the CDR3 reads CASSEDLGSTEAFF. In nucleotides, the CDR3 is TGTGCCAGCAGTGAGGACCTGGGGAGCACTGAAGCTTTCTTT.

The J gene is TRBJ2-7, the V gene TRBV6-5; 8 bases line up with TRBD1. CDR1 and CDR2 (germline): MNHEY, SVGAGI. J gave up 5 bases and V 3 bases, and 6 bases lay outside the gene matches. The CDR3 is 14 residues long. The CDR3 protein is CASSYSDRVDEQYF. DNA for the CDR3: TGTGCCAGCAGTTATTCGGACAGGGTCGACGAGCAGTACTTC.

The chain is built from TRBV29-1 and TRBJ1-2; the match to TRBD1 covers 7 bases. Looked up from germline, CDR1 is SQVTM and CDR2 is ANQGSEA. V was pared by 4 bases and J by 8 bases, with 7 bases of the junction left unmatched. The CDR3 covers 12 residues. CDR3 amino acids: CSVVGQVGGYTF. CDR3 sequence (DNA): TGCAGCGTTGTCGGACAGGTGGGGGGCTACACCTTC.

The chain combines TRBV7-9 with TRBJ2-1; D call uncertain. Trimming shortened V by 4 bases and J by 8 bases, and 18 bases separated the two germline ends. CDR1 is SEHNR and CDR2 is FQNEAQ in the germline V gene (reference sequence). CDR3 length equals 15 residues. For the CDR3, the DNA is TGTGCCAGCAGCTATGAAGCGAGCGTTTACGATGAGCAGTTCTTC. The encoded protein is CASSYEASVYDEQFF.

J is TRBJ1-2 and V is TRBV5-1, with TRBD1 matching 8 bases. Germline V gene data show CDR1 as SGHRS and CDR2 as YFSETQ. The length of the CDR3 is 15 residues. The junction had 4 bases not matched to a gene; V was cut back by 3 bases and J by 0 bases. The CDR3 sequence is CASSSGQAANYGYTF. In nucleotides, the CDR3 is TGCGCCAGCAGCTCGGGACAGGCGGCTAACTATGGCTACACCTTC. The complete variable domain, with remaining parts taken from reference TRBV5-1 and TRBJ1-2, reads KAGVTQTPRYLIKTRGQQVTLSCSPISGHRSVSWYQQTPGQGLQFLFEYFSETQRNKGNFPGRFSGRQFSNSRSEMNVSTLELGDSALYLCASSSGQAANYGYTFGSGTRLTVV.

The chain links TRBV9 to TRBJ2-7; 7 bases fit TRBD1. Germline loops: CDR1 SGDLS, CDR2 YYNGEE. The V gene end was trimmed by 4 bases and the J gene end by 2 bases; junction bases not matched to a gene: 6. CDR3 length equals 14 residues. The CDR3 DNA reads as TGTGCCAGCAGCTTTAGGGACAGTCCCTACGAGCAGTACTTC. Its translation: CASSFRDSPYEQYF.

The chain uses TRBV30 and TRBJ1-1; D is undetermined. V was pared by 0 bases and J by 1 base, with 6 bases between. The CDR3 contains 13 residues. Looked up from germline, CDR1 is GTSNPN and CDR2 is SVGIG (reference sequence). The CDR3: CAWSVQSNTEAFF. CDR3 coding DNA: TGTGCCTGGAGTGTCCAGTCGAACACTGAAGCTTTCTTT.

The chain's CDR3 is CASSFGQGHSPLHF. The CDR3 nucleotides read TGTGCCAGCAGCTTCGGACAGGGGCATTCACCCCTCCACTTT. The chain uses TRBV7-8 and TRBJ1-6; TRBD1 aligns across 9 bases. There are 14 residues in the CDR3. The V gene's germline CDR1 is SGHVS and CDR2 FQNEAQ. V was pared by 3 bases and J by 8 bases, with 2 bases of the junction left unmatched.

This clone was observed at least ten times. This chain links TRBV19 with TRBJ1-4; 8 nucleotides match TRBD1. The CDR3 has 15 amino acids. With 6 bases clipped from V and 5 bases from J, the junction kept 8 bases outside the gene matches. Germline-derived CDR1 and CDR2 are LNHDA and SQIVND (reference sequence). CDR3 residues: CASSRADRGNEKLFF. The CDR3 nucleotides are TGTGCCAGTAGCCGAGCCGACAGGGGAAATGAAAAACTGTTTTTT.

J is TRBJ2-7 and V is TRBV5-6; TRBD1 is a possible D gene (6 bases). This CDR3 has 14 residues. Trimming took 3 bases from V and 4 from J, leaving 14 bases between them. The germline V gene encodes CDR1 SGHDT and CDR2 YYEEEE. DNA for the CDR3: TGTGCCAGCAGCTCCGGACAGTCAAAATACGAGCAGTACGTC. Protein: CASSSGQSKYEQYV.

V and J are TRBV5-6 and TRBJ1-2, with 10 bases lining up with TRBD1. Germline V lookup: CDR1 SGHDT, CDR2 YYEEEE. V lost 3 bases and J lost 4; bases outside the gene matches: 6. The CDR3 loop spans 15 amino acids. The CDR3 DNA sequence: TGTGCCAGCAGCTCGGGACAGGGGTACTCCTATGGCTACACCTTC. This sequence encodes CASSSGQGYSYGYTF.

The chain links TRBV29-1 to TRBJ1-2, with D possibly TRBD1 on 6 matching bases. The germline CDR1 and CDR2 sequences are SQVTM and ANQGSEA. The length of the CDR3 is 13 residues. Trimming left V 7 bases short and J 4 bases short, with 16 bases between. The CDR3 bases are TGCAGCGCCGAGGGGGACGGGATCTATGGCTACACCTTC. Encoded protein: CSAEGDGIYGYTF.

With regard to this clone: Different DNA sequences within this sample yield the same CDR3. This sequence joins TRBV9 and TRBJ2-7, with 9 bases fitting TRBD1. This CDR3 region has 15 residues. The germline V gene encodes CDR1 SGDLS and CDR2 YYNGEE. The J segment lost 3 bases and the V segment lost 4 bases, leaving 8 bases of the junction unmatched. The CDR3: CASSTSGTGFYEQYF. The CDR3 DNA follows: TGTGCCAGCAGCACTTCCGGGACAGGGTTCTACGAGCAGTACTTC.

The J gene is TRBJ1-2, the V gene TRBV7-9; D uncertain. V gave up 5 bases and J gave up 0 bases, with 10 bases separating them. Germline CDR1 and CDR2: SEHNR and FQNEAQ (reference sequence). The length of the CDR3 is 14 residues. The CDR3: CASSDTLANYGYTF. CDR3 nucleotide sequence: TGTGCCAGCAGCGATACGTTAGCTAACTATGGCTACACCTTC.

The table lists this clone with a count of one. The chain couples TRBV10-1 to TRBJ2-3; 9 positions agree with TRBD1. The germline V gene encodes CDR1 WNHNN and CDR2 SYGVQD (reference sequence). The CDR3 spans 15 residues. The trim removed 0 bases at V and 3 bases at J, leaving 1 base unmatched. CDR3 coding DNA: TGCGCCAGCAGTGAGTCTGGACAGGGGACAGATACGCAGTATTTT. It codes for CASSESGQGTDTQYF.

The chain employs TRBV7-8 and TRBJ1-2, with 11 bases aligning to TRBD1. The CDR3 consists of 15 residues. The V and J ends lost 5 bases and 8 bases, in that order; junction bases with no gene match: 10. Germline V CDR1 and CDR2: SGHVS, FQNEAQ. The CDR3 here is CASSPSPDRGRGYTF. The CDR3 bases are TGTGCCAGCAGCCCCTCCCCGGACAGGGGGCGAGGCTACACCTTC. The complete variable domain, with remaining parts taken from reference TRBV7-8 and TRBJ1-2, reads GAGVSQSPRYKVAKRGQDVALRCDPISGHVSLFWYQQALGQGPEFLTYFQNEAQLDKSGLPSDRFFAERPEGSVSTLKIQRTQQEDSAVYLCASSPSPDRGRGYTFGSGTRLTVV.